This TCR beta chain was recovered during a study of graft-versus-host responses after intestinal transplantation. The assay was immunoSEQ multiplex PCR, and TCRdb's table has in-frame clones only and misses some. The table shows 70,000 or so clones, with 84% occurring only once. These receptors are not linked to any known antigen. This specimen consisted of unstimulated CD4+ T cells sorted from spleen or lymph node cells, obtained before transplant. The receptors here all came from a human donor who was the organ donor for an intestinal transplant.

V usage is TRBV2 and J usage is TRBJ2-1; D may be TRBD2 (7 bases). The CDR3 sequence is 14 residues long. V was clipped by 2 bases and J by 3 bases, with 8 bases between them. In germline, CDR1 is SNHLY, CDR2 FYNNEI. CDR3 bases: TGTGCCAGCAGTGAAAGGGGGGGCTACAATGAGCAGTTCTTC. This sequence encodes CASSERGGYNEQFF. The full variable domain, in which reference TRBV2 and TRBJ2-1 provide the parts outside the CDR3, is EPEVTQTPSHQVTQMGQEVILRCVPISNHLYFYWYRQILGQKVEFLVSFYNNEISEKSEIFDDQFSVERPDGSNFTLKIRSTKLEDSAMYFCASSERGGYNEQFFGPGTRLTVL.